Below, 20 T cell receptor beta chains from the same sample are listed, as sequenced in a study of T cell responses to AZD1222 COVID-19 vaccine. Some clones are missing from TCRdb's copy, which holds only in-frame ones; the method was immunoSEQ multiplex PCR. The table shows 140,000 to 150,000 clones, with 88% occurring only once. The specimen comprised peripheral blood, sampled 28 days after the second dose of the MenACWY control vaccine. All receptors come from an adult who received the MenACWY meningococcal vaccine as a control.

The CDR3 DNA sequence: TGCGCCAGCAGGGCCGGGCCGAACACTGAAGCTTTCTTT. Protein sequence: CASRAGPNTEAFF. The genes are TRBV10-1 and TRBJ1-1; D gene uncertain. This CDR3 has 13 residues. The germline V gene encodes CDR1 WNHNN and CDR2 SYGVQD (reference sequence). V was pared by 6 bases and J by 1 base, with 9 bases between.

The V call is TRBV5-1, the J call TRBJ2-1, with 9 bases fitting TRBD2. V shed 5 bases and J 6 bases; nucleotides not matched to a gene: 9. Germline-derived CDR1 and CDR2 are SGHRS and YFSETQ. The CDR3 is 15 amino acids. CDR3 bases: TGCGCCAGCAGTTTAACTAGCGGGTCTCTCAATGAGCAGTTCTTC. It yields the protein CASSLTSGSLNEQFF. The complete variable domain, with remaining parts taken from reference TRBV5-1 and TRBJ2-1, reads KAGVTQTPRYLIKTRGQQVTLSCSPISGHRSVSWYQQTPGQGLQFLFEYFSETQRNKGNFPGRFSGRQFSNSRSEMNVSTLELGDSALYLCASSLTSGSLNEQFFGPGTRLTVL.

CDR3 protein: CASSDRTYTGELFF. The CDR3 DNA reads as TGTGCCAGCAGTGATCGGACGTACACCGGGGAGCTGTTTTTT. The rearrangement uses TRBV25-1 and TRBJ2-2; D unclear. V was pared by 3 bases and J by 3 bases, with 8 bases between. Germline V gene lookup returns CDR1 MGHDK and CDR2 SYGVNS. The CDR3 covers 14 residues.

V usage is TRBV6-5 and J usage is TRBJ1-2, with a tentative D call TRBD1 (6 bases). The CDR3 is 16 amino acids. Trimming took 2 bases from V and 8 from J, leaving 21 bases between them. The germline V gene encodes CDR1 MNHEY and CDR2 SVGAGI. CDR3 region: CASSYERGGAAAGYTF. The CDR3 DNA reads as TGTGCCAGCAGTTACGAACGTGGGGGGGCCGCGGCGGGCTACACCTTC.

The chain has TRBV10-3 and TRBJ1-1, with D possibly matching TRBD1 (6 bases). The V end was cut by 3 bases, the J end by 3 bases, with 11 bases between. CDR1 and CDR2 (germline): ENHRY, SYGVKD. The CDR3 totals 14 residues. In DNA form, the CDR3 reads TGTGCCATCAGTGAAAGGGGGGACGACACTGAAGCTTTCTTT. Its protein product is CAISERGDDTEAFF.

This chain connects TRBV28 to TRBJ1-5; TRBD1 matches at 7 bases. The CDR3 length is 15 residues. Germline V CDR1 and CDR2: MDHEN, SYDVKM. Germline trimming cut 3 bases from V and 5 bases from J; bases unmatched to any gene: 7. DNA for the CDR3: TGTGCCAGCAGTTTTGGGTACAGGGGCGATCAGCCCCAGCATTTT. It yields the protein CASSFGYRGDQPQHF.

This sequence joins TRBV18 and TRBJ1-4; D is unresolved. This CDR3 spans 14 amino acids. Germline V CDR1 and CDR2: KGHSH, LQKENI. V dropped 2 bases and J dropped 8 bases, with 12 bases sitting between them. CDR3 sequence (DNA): TGTGCCAGCTCACCAGAGGTAGCGAAGGAAAAACTGTTTTTT. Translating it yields CASSPEVAKEKLFF. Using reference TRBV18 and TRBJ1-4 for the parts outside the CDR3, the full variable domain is NAGVMQNPRHLVRRRGQEARLRCSPMKGHSHVYWYRQLPEEGLKFMVYLQKENIIDESGMPKERFSAEFPKEGPSILRIQQVVRGDSAAYFCASSPEVAKEKLFFGSGTQLSVL.

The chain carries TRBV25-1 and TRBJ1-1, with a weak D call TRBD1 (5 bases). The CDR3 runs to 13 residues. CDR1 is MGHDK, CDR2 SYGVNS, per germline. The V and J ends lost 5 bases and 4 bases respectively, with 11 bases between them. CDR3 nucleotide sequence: TGTGCCAGCAGTCTACAGGAGACCACTGAAGCTTTCTTT. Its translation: CASSLQETTEAFF.

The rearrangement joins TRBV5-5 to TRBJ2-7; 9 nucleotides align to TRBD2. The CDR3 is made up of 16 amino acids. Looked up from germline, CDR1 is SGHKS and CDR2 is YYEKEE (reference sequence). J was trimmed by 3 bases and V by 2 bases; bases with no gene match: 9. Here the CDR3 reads CASSFTPTSGYYEQYF. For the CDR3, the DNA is TGTGCCAGCAGCTTTACCCCGACTAGCGGATACTACGAGCAGTACTTC.

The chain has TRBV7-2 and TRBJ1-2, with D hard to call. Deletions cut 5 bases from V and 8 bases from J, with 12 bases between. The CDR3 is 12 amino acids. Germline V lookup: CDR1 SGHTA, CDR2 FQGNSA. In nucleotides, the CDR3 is TGTGCCAGCAGCATAGGACTCGGCGGCTACACCTTC. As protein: CASSIGLGGYTF. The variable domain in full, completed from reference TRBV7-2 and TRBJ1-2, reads GAGVSQSPSNKVTEKGKDVELRCDPISGHTALYWYRQSLGQGLEFLIYFQGNSAPDKSGLPSDRFSAERTGGSVSTLTIQRTQQEDSAVYLCASSIGLGGYTFGSGTRLTVV.

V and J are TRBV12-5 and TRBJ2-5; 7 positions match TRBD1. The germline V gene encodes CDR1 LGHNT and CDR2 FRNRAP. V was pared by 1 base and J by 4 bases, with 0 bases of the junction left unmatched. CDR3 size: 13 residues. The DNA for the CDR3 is TGTGCTAGTGGTTTGGGACAGGGAGAGACCCAGTACTTC. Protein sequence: CASGLGQGETQYF.

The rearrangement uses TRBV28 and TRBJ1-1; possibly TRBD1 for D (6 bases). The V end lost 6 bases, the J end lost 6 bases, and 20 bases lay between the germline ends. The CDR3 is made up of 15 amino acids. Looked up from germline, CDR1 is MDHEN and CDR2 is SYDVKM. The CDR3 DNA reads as TGTGCCAGCAGAGTTTCGGGAGACAGGCTCTCTGAAGCTTTCTTT. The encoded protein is CASRVSGDRLSEAFF.

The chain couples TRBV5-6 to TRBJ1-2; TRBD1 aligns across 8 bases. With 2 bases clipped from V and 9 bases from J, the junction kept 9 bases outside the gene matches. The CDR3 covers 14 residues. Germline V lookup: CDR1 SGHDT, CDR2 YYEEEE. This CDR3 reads CASSLGAGGASYTF. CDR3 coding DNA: TGTGCCAGCAGCTTAGGGGCAGGGGGCGCGAGCTACACCTTC.

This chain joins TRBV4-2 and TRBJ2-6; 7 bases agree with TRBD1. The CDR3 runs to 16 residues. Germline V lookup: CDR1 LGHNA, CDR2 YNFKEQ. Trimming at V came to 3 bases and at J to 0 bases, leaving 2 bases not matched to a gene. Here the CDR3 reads CASSQTGSSGANVLTF. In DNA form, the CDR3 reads TGTGCCAGCAGCCAGACAGGGAGCTCTGGGGCCAACGTCCTGACTTTC.

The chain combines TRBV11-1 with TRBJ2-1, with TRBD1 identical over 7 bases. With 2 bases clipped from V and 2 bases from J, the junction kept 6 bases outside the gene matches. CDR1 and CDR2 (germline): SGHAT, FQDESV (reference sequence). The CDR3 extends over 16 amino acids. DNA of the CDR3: TGTGCCAGCAGCTTACTTGGGCAGGGGGCCTACAATGAGCAGTTCTTC. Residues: CASSLLGQGAYNEQFF.

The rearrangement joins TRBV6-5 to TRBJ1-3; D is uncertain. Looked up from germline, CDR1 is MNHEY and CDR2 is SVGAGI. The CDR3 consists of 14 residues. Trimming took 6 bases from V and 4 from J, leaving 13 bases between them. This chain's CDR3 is CASRERAAGNTIYF. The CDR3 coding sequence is TGTGCCAGCAGAGAGAGGGCCGCGGGAAACACCATATATTTT.

The CDR3 protein is CSARGAGELFF. CDR3 bases: TGCAGTGCCCGGGGGGCCGGGGAGCTGTTTTTT. The V call is TRBV20-1, the J call TRBJ2-2; 7 bases map to TRBD2. Trimming removed 6 bases from V and 6 bases from J; junction bases left unmatched: 1. The CDR3 totals 11 residues. CDR1 is DFQATT, CDR2 SNEGSKA, per germline (reference sequence).

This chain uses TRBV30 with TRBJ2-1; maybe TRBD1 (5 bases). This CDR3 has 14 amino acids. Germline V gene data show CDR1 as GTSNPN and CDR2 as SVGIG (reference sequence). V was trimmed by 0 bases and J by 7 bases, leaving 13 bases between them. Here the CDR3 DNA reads TGTGCCTGGAGTGTTGGTAGGACATTGAATGAGCAGTTCTTC. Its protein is CAWSVGRTLNEQFF.

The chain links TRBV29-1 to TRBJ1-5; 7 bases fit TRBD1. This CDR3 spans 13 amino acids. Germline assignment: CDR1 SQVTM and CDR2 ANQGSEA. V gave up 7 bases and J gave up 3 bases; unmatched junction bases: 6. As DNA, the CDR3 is TGCAGCGGGAGACAGGGCCCCAATCAGCCCCAGCATTTT. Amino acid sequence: CSGRQGPNQPQHF.

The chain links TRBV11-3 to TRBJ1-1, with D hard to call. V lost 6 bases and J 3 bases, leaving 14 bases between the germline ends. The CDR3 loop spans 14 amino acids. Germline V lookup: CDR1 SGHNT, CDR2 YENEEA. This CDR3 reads CASRSPLSDTEAFF. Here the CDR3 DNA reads TGTGCCAGCAGATCCCCCCTTTCGGACACTGAAGCTTTCTTT.